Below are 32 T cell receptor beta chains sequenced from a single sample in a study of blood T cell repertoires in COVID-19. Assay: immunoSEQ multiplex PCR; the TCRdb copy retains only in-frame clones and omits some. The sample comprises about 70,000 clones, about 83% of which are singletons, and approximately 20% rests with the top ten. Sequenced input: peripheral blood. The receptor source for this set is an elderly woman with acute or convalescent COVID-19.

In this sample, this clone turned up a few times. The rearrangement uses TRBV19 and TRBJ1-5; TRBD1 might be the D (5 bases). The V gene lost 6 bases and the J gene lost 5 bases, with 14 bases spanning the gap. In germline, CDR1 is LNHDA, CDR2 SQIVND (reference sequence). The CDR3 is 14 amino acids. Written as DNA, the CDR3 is TGTGCCAGTAGAAGGCTCGGGGGGGATCAGCCCCAGCATTTT. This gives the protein CASRRLGGDQPQHF.

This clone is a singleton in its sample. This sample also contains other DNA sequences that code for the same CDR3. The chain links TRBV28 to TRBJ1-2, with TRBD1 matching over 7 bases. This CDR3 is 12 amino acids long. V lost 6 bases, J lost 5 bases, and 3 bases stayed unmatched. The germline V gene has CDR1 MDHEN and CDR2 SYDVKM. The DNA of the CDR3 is TGTGCCAGCAGGGGACAGATGTATGGCTACACCTTC. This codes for CASRGQMYGYTF.

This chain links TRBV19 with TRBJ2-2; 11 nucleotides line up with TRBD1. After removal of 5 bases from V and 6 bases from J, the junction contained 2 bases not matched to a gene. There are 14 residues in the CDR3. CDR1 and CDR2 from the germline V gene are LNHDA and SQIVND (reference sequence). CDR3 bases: TGTGCCAGTAGTTGGGACAGGGGGGCCGGGGAGCTGTTTTTT. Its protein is CASSWDRGAGELFF.

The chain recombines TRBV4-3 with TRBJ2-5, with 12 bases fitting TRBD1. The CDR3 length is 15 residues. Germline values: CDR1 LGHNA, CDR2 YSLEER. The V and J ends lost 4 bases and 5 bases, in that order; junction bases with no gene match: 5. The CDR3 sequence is CASSLGTGGAETQYF. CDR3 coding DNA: TGCGCCAGCAGCCTCGGGACAGGGGGCGCGGAGACCCAGTACTTC.

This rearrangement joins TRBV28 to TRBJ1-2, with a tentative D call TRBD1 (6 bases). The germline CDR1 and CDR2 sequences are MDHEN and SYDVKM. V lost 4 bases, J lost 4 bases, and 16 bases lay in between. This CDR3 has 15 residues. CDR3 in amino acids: CASSSPFTGSYGYTF. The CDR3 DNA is TGTGCCAGCAGTTCCCCCTTTACAGGGTCCTATGGCTACACCTTC.

CDR3 bases: TGTGCCAGCAGTGAGTACAGGGGCTTCACAGATACGCAGTATTTT. Its protein is CASSEYRGFTDTQYF. The chain uses TRBV2 and TRBJ2-3; TRBD1 matches 7 bases. The CDR3 totals 15 residues. V gave up 3 bases and J gave up 2 bases; unmatched junction bases: 5. The germline V gene encodes CDR1 SNHLY and CDR2 FYNNEI.

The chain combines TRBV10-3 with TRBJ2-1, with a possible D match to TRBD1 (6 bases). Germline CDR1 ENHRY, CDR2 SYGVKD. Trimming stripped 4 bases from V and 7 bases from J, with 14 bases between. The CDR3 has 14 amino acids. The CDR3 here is CAISGRTERNEQFF. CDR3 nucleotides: TGTGCCATCAGTGGTAGGACAGAGCGTAATGAGCAGTTCTTC.

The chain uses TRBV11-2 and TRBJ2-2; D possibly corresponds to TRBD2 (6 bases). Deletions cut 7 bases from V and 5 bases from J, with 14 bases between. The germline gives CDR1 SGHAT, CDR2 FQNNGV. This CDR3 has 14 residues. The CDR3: CASTSGGATGELFF. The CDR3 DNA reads TGTGCCAGCACCTCGGGCGGGGCAACCGGGGAGCTGTTTTTT.

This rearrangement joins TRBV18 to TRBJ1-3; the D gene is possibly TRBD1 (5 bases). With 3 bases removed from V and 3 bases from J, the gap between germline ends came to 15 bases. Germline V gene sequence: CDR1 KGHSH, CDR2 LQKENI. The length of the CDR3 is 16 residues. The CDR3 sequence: CASSPAGGSRGNTIYF. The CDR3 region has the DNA TGTGCCAGCTCACCCGCCGGGGGATCGCGTGGAAACACCATATATTTT.

CDR3 bases: TGTGCCAGCAGCCATAGCGGGATCACAGATACGCAGTATTTT. It encodes CASSHSGITDTQYF. V gene TRBV28 combines with J gene TRBJ2-3; TRBD2 agrees at 8 bases. The CDR3 loop spans 14 amino acids. The ends lost 6 bases at V and 2 bases at J; junction bases unmatched: 4. Germline V CDR1 and CDR2: MDHEN, SYDVKM.

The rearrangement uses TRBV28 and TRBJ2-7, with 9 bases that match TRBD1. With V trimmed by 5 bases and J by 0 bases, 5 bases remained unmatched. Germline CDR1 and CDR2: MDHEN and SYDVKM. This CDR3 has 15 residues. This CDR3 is CASSSPGQGSYEQYF. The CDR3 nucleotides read TGTGCCAGCAGTAGCCCGGGACAGGGCTCCTACGAGCAGTACTTC.

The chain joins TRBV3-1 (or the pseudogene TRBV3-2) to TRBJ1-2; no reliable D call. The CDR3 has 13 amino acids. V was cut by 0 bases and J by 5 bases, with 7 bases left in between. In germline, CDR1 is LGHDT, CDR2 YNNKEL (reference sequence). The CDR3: CASSQDQNYGYTF. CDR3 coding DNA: TGTGCCAGCAGCCAAGATCAGAATTATGGCTACACCTTC.

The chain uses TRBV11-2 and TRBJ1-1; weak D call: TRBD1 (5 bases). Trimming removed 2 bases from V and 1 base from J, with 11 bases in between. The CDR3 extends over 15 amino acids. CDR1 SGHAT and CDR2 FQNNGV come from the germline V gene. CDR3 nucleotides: TGTGCCAGCAGCTTAAAGGTGGGGGGGAACACTGAAGCTTTCTTT. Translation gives CASSLKVGGNTEAFF.

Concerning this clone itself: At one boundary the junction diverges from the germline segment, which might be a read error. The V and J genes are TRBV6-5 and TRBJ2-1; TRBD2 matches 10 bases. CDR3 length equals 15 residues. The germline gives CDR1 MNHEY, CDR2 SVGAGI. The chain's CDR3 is CAGSLVAGGDNEQFF. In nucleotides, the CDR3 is TGTGCCGGCAGTTTAGTAGCGGGAGGCGACAATGAGCAGTTCTTC.

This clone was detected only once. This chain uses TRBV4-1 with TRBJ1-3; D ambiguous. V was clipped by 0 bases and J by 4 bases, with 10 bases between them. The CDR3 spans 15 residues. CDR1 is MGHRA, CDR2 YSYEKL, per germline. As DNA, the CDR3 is TGCGCCAGCAGCCAAGAATTTACCGGGGGAAACACCATATATTTT. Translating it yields CASSQEFTGGNTIYF.

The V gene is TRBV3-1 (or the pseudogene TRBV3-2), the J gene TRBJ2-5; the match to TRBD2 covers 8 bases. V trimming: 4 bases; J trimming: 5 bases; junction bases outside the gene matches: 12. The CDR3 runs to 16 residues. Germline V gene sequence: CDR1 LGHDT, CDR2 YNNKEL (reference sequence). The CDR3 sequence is CASSLPRQRGSETQYF. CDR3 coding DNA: TGTGCCAGCAGCCTCCCCCGGCAGCGGGGGAGTGAGACCCAGTACTTC.

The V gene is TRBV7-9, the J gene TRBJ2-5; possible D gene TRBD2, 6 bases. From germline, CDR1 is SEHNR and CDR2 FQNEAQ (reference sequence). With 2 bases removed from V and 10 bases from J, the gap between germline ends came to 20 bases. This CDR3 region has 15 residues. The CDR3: CASSLRVAGKEVQYF. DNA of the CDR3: TGTGCCAGCAGCTTACGCGTCGCGGGGAAGGAGGTCCAGTACTTC.

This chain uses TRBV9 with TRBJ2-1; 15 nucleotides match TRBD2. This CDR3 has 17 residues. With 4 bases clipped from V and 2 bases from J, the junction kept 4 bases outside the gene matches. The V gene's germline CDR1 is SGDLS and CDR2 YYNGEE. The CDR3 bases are TGTGCCAGCAGCCCTGGACTAGCGGGAGGGCCCTACAATGAGCAGTTCTTC. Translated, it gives CASSPGLAGGPYNEQFF.

CDR3 DNA: TGTGCCATCCAAGGTGGACTCAATCAGCCCCAGCATTTT. It specifies CAIQGGLNQPQHF. The rearrangement uses TRBV28 and TRBJ1-5; D gene uncertain. CDR1 and CDR2 from the germline V gene are MDHEN and SYDVKM. The length of the CDR3 is 13 residues. V was cut by 10 bases and J by 3 bases, with 13 bases left in between.

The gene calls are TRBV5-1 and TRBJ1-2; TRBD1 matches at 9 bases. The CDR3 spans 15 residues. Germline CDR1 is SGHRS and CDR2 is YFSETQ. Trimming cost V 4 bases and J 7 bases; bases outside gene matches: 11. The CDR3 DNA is TGCGCCAGCAGCGGGTCGGACAGGGGAGGTGGTGGCTACACCTTC. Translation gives CASSGSDRGGGGYTF.

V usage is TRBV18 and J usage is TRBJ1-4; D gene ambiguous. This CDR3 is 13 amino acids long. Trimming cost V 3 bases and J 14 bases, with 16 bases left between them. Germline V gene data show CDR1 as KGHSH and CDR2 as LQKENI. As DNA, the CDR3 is TGTGCCAGCTCACCTTTGGACGGGGAAGGCCTGTTTTTT. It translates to CASSPLDGEGLFF.

The CDR3 DNA reads as TGTGCCAGCAGTTCGATGGGGGGTTCTAACTATGGCTACACCTTC. As protein: CASSSMGGSNYGYTF. This chain joins TRBV6-5 and TRBJ1-2, with a possible D match to TRBD1 (5 bases). The V gene's germline CDR1 is MNHEY and CDR2 SVGAGI. The CDR3 extends over 15 amino acids. V shed 4 bases and J shed 0 bases, with 12 bases lying between them.

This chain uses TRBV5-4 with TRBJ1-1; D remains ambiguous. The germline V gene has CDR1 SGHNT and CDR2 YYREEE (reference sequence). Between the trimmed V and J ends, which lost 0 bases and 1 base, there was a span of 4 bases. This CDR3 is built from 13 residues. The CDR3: CASSLDRNTEAFF. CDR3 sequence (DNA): TGTGCCAGCAGCTTGGACAGGAACACTGAAGCTTTCTTT.

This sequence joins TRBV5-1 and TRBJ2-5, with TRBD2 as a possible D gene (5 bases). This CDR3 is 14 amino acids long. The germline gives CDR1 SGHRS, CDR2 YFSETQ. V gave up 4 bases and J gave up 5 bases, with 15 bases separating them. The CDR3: CASSPMHGGETQYF. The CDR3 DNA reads TGCGCCAGCAGCCCAATGCACGGCGGGGAGACCCAGTACTTC.

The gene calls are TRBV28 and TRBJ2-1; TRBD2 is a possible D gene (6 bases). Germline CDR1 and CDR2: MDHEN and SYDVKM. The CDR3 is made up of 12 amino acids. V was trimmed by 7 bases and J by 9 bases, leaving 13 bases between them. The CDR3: CASTKNGGEQFF. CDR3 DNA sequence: TGTGCCAGCACCAAAAACGGGGGTGAGCAGTTCTTC.

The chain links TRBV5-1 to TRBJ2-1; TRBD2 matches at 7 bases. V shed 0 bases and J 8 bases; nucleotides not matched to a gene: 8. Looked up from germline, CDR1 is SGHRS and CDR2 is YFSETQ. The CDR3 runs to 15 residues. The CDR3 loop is CASSLGGGSGDEQFF. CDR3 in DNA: TGCGCCAGCAGCTTGGGCGGCGGGAGTGGGGATGAGCAGTTCTTC.

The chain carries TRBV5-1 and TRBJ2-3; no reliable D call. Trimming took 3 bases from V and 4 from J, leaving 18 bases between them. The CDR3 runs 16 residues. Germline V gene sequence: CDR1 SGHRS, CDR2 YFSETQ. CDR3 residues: CASSSARGVSSDTQYF. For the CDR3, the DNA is TGCGCCAGCAGCTCCGCGCGCGGAGTATCATCAGATACGCAGTATTTT.

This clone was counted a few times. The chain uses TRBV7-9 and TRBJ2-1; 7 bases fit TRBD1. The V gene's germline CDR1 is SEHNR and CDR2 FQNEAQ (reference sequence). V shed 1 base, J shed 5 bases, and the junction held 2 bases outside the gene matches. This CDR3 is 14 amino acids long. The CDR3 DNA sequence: TGTGCCAGCAGCTTAGACAGGGGTAACAATGAGCAGTTCTTC. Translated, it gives CASSLDRGNNEQFF.

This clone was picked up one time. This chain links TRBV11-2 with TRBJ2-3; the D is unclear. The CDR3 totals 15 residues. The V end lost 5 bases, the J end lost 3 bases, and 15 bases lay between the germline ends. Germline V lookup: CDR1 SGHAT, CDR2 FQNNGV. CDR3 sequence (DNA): TGTGCCAGCAGCCCTATAACCAGCGCGACAGATACGCAGTATTTT. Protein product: CASSPITSATDTQYF.

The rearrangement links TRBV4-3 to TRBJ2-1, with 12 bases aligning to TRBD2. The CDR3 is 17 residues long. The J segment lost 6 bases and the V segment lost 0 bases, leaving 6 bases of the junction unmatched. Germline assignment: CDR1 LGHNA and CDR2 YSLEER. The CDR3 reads CASSQDPLAGGGNEQFF. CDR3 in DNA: TGCGCCAGCAGCCAAGATCCTCTAGCGGGAGGGGGCAATGAGCAGTTCTTC.

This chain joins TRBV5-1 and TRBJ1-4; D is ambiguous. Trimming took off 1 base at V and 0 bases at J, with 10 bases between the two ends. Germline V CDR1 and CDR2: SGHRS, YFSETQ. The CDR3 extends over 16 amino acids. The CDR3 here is CASSLLPGTTNEKLFF. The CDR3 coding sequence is TGCGCCAGCAGCTTGTTGCCGGGGACAACTAATGAAAAACTGTTTTTT.

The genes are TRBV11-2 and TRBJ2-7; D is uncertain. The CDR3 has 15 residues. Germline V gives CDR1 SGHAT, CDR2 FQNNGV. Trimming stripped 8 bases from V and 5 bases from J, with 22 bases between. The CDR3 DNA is TGTGCCAGCTCCGCGTGGTATCCCCGATTCCACGAGCAGTACTTC. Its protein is CASSAWYPRFHEQYF.